Presented here are 14 T cell receptor beta chains from one specimen sequenced in a study of blood T cells in healthy people across ages. The authors ran a second PCR of roughly 6 to 11 cycles using a sample-barcoded 5' primer and a J-beta primer mix. MiXCR, run by TCRdb on the 5' RACE reads, gives a single entry per CDR3 protein. Among roughly 1,500,000 distinct CDR3 sequences listed, around 39% were seen once. The source material was blood. The source is a woman between 18 and 30 years old in good health.

The chain is built from TRBV6-5 and TRBJ2-5; 8 bases are shared with TRBD2. CDR1 MNHEY and CDR2 SVGAGI come from the germline V gene. The CDR3 runs 14 residues. With 5 bases clipped from V and 11 bases from J, the junction kept 13 bases outside the gene matches. Here the CDR3 DNA reads TGTGCCAGCAGTCAGACTAGCGATCACGATGAGCAGTACTTC. It encodes CASSQTSDHDEQYF.

The table lists this clonotype with a few counts. This chain joins TRBV27 and TRBJ2-3; TRBD2 matches 13 bases. The CDR3 extends over 17 amino acids. Trimming removed 2 bases from V and 2 bases from J; junction bases left unmatched: 4. CDR1 is MNHEY, CDR2 SMNVEV, per germline (reference sequence). This CDR3 is CASSLTTSGGATDTQYF. DNA of the CDR3: TGTGCCAGCAGTTTAACCACTAGCGGGGGGGCCACAGATACGCAGTATTTT.

This clonotype was found many times. This rearrangement joins TRBV4-2 to TRBJ2-7, with TRBD2 matching over 13 bases. The V gene's germline CDR1 is LGHNA and CDR2 YNFKEQ. CDR3 length: 18 residues. The J segment lost 2 bases and the V segment lost 0 bases, leaving 7 bases of the junction unmatched. The CDR3 bases are TGTGCCAGCAGCCAAGATTGGGGGACTAGCGGGACGACCTACGAGCAGTACTTC. Translated, it gives CASSQDWGTSGTTYEQYF.

The V gene is TRBV6-6, the J gene TRBJ2-3; 7 bases match TRBD1. Per the germline V gene, CDR1 is MNHNY and CDR2 is SVGAGI (reference sequence). V was clipped by 2 bases and J by 3 bases; unmatched bases: 11. The CDR3 is 17 amino acids. In nucleotides, the CDR3 is TGTGCCAGCAGTTACGACTTTTCTGGGACAGTTACAGATACGCAGTATTTT. It codes for CASSYDFSGTVTDTQYF.

The count of this clonotype is one. The chain joins TRBV5-1 to TRBJ2-7; the match to TRBD2 covers 8 bases. Germline V gene lookup returns CDR1 SGHRS and CDR2 YFSETQ. The CDR3 extends over 17 amino acids. Germline trimming cut 4 bases from V and 2 bases from J; bases unmatched to any gene: 14. The CDR3 sequence: CASSGGLAGEVAYEQYF. CDR3 in DNA: TGCGCCAGCAGCGGCGGACTAGCCGGTGAGGTCGCCTACGAGCAGTACTTC.

This chain uses TRBV4-1 with TRBJ2-1; TRBD1 matches 10 bases. The CDR3 extends over 16 amino acids. V lost 2 bases and J lost 5; bases outside the gene matches: 6. Germline V gives CDR1 MGHRA, CDR2 YSYEKL. The CDR3 DNA sequence: TGCGCCAGCAGCCAATCAACCGGGACAGGGGACAATGAGCAGTTCTTC. It yields the protein CASSQSTGTGDNEQFF.

The rearrangement joins TRBV20-1 to TRBJ2-3; 7 nucleotides line up with TRBD2. This CDR3 is 14 amino acids long. CDR1 is DFQATT and CDR2 is SNEGSKA in the germline V gene (reference sequence). V dropped 1 base and J dropped 5; count of bases not matched to a gene: 6. As DNA, the CDR3 is TGCAGTGCTAGAGCGAGGACGGGGGGAGATACGCAGTATTTT. As protein: CSARARTGGDTQYF.

V gene TRBV27 combines with J gene TRBJ2-1; maybe TRBD2 (5 bases). Germline CDR1 MNHEY, CDR2 SMNVEV (reference sequence). The CDR3 is 17 residues long. Trimming removed 10 bases from V and 4 bases from J, with 26 bases in between. For the CDR3, the DNA is TGTGCCACCTCATCGATAGCGCTAGTCTTGCGGTACAATGAGCAGTTCTTC. Its protein product is CATSSIALVLRYNEQFF.

Only a few counts were recorded for this clonotype. The V call is TRBV7-4, the J call TRBJ2-7; 8 bases line up with TRBD2. This CDR3 comprises 18 residues. Trimming took 2 bases from V and 0 from J; bases not matched to a gene: 12. Germline V gene lookup returns CDR1 SGHVT and CDR2 SQSDAQ. In DNA, the CDR3 is TGTGCCAGCAGCTTAAATTCGGGACTAGGCCTTATCTCCTACGAGCAGTACTTC. Translation: CASSLNSGLGLISYEQYF.

This clonotype was picked up one time. V is TRBV28 and J is TRBJ2-1; no clear D. The germline gives CDR1 MDHEN, CDR2 SYDVKM. This CDR3 contains 11 residues. The V gene lost 5 bases and the J gene lost 10 bases, with 9 bases spanning the gap. The DNA for the CDR3 is TGTGCCAGCAGTAAGCAATACGAGCAGTTCTTC. Translated: CASSKQYEQFF.

This clonotype was counted between two and nine times. The chain carries TRBV12-3 or TRBV12-4 and TRBJ1-2; D is ambiguous. This CDR3 is 14 amino acids long. Trimming left V 2 bases short and J 0 bases short, with 7 bases between. The CDR3, as DNA: TGTGCCAGCAGTTTAAACAGCGCTAACTATGGCTACACCTTC. Its protein is CASSLNSANYGYTF.

The chain links TRBV28 to TRBJ2-1; D is perhaps TRBD2 (5 bases). The last part of the DNA fits TRBJ2-7 better; the J call may be wrong. The CDR3 spans 13 residues. Germline V gene sequence: CDR1 MDHEN, CDR2 SYDVKM. In nucleotides, the CDR3 is TGTGCCAGCAGTTCCTGGACTCAAAATGAGCAGTACTTC. It codes for CASSSWTQNEQYF.

The V gene is TRBV12-3 or TRBV12-4, the J gene TRBJ2-2; TRBD2 matches 12 bases. The J segment lost 7 bases and the V segment lost 5 bases, leaving 11 bases of the junction unmatched. The CDR3 contains 17 residues. CDR3 DNA: TGTGCCAGCAGTCTAAAAAGGACTAGCGGGGTTAGCGGGGAGCTGTTTTTT. Protein product: CASSLKRTSGVSGELFF.

V usage is TRBV3-1 and J usage is TRBJ1-1, with unresolved D. The CDR3 is 12 residues long. Germline CDR1 reads LGHDT; CDR2 reads YNNKEL (reference sequence). Trimming pared 1 base from V and 5 bases from J, leaving 5 bases between. The chain's CDR3 is CASSQARTEAFF. As DNA, the CDR3 is TGTGCCAGCAGCCAAGCCCGAACTGAAGCTTTCTTT.